This T cell receptor (beta chain) was identified during a study of blood T cell repertoires in COVID-19 (TCRdb year 2020). About the study as a whole: Samples covering the acute and convalescent phases of COVID-19 were provided by collaborators in the United States, Italy and Spain. The samples were drawn from two sources: the first 160 participants of the ongoing ImmuneRACE study, and 1,200 or so subjects contributed by 6 global collaborators. The repertoires were made available in a free public database intended to serve as a resource for research on the immune response to SARS-CoV-2. Subjects who had been exposed to COVID-19, were actively infected with it, or had recovered from it provided the deeply sampled blood TCRbeta repertoires that made up the dataset. The sample metadata nearly always contained a de-identified subject ID, COVID-19 status, age in years and sex. Where HLA class I and class II types were available, the types were taken from metadata supplied by the sample provider, not from assay-based typing. The prospective study material was composed of cDNA or gDNA derived from T cells, B-cell-depleted T cells, or PBMCs. The investigation overall reported the following: Clinical and demographic metadata were provided uncurated, with the amount varying by source and participant.

The CDR3 sequence holds 15 residues, the cysteine and phenylalanine included. Of the read, only the CDR3 DNA is kept; its 45 bases are in frame from base 1. Clipping removes 4 bases from V and 2 bases from J, with 5 as the unmatched junction base count. Via the germline V gene (reference sequence), CDR1 is SGHNT and CDR2 YYREEE. Comment on this clone: The target of this receptor is not known. Qualities for individual bases were not recorded, and no much larger clone is one base off.

One collaborating source in Seattle enrolled patients while the patients were actively infected and followed the patients over time throughout the course of disease. The collaborating institutions used their own protocols to collect whole blood in K2EDTA tubes. For TCRbeta analysis, collaborator samples were shipped as frozen whole blood, as isolated PBMCs, or as DNA extracted from either sample type. The immunoSEQ Assay, a bias-controlled multiplex PCR, was used to amplify TCRbeta CDR3 regions from genomic DNA. The authors' analysis ran thus. Within the assay, amplification of reference gene primers was used to estimate how many nucleated cells each sample contained. To quantify the absolute abundance of each unique TCRbeta CDR3 rearrangement, sequence reads were collapsed and filtered. For each sample, productive Simpson clonality was calculated as the square root of Simpson's diversity index over productive rearrangements. In its TCRdb copy, this immuneACCESS table keeps in-frame sequences only and misses some clones. Where compared with another copy, unresolved V genes explain less than half of these, and the others have no known cause. The V and J calls and clone size were taken over from that table, and D and trimming were inferred from the DNA. The sample yields 200,000 to 250,000 clones; roughly nine tenths were counted once. Jointly, the top ten make up roughly 10% of the sample.

The chain was built from TRBV5-4 and TRBJ1-2; 10 bases in between match TRBD1. This clonotype was obtained from a woman between 50 and 59 years old with COVID-19, enrolled during active disease. Sequencing was done on a sample of peripheral blood. The DNA sequence follows: TGTGCCAGCAGCATTCGGGGACAGGGGAACTATGGCTACACCTTC. This encodes CASSIRGQGNYGYTF.